The present TCR beta chain was sequenced within a study of blood T cell repertoires in COVID-19. Study details: Cohort 3 donors were reported recovered after two negative PCRs, clearance, or symptom resolution. Samples representing acute and convalescent COVID-19 were sourced from the United States, Italy and Spain.

V lost 2 bases, J lost 0 bases, and 17 bases stayed unmatched. The V gene's germline CDR1 is SGHVS and CDR2 FNYEAQ. CDR3 length: 20 amino acids. As originally analysed: Estimates of nucleated cell counts were drawn from the amplification of reference gene primers. The assay was immunoSEQ multiplex PCR, and TCRdb's table has in-frame clones only and misses some. V and J calls and clone size are given by that table; D and trimming were obtained from the DNA. In the table there are roughly 200,000 clones, approximately 87% of which are singletons. V is TRBV7-6 and J is TRBJ1-1, with 8 bases matching TRBD1. What was sequenced was PBMCs or T cells enriched from blood (not recorded which). The sequence derives from a woman aged 45-60 years in a cohort exposed to, infected with or recovered from COVID-19 (not recorded which). CDR3 DNA: TGTGCCAGCAGCTTATTAGAGGCAGGGGGCGAGTCTTCAATGAACACTGAAGCTTTCTTT. Protein product: CASSLLEAGGESSMNTEAFF.